Given below is one T cell receptor beta chain in context. The sample belongs to a study of CD8 T cells in Susac syndrome. Trimming removed 2 bases from V and 4 bases from J, with 14 bases in between. CDR3 size: 15 residues. Per germline, CDR1 KGHSH and CDR2 LQKENI. The CD8+ and CD4+ T cells were isolated magnetically using a negative isolation approach, whereas the TEMRA cells were enriched by FACS. RNA amounts of roughly 0.5 to 1 ug underwent reverse transcription with random hexamers. TCRdb reprocessed the immunoSEQ multiplex PCR reads via MiXCR and lists one record per CDR3 protein. The sample has about 160,000 distinct CDR3 sequences, approximately 95% seen once.

Material: CD4+ T cells from PBMCs. The receptor was derived from a human donor with Susac syndrome. This chain uses TRBV18 with TRBJ1-2; D not resolved. The CDR3 DNA is TGTGCCAGCTCACCAAGAACAGCCACCCTCTATGGCTACACCTTC. Translating gives CASSPRTATLYGYTF. Drawing the rest from reference TRBV18 and TRBJ1-2, the complete variable domain is NAGVMQNPRHLVRRRGQEARLRCSPMKGHSHVYWYRQLPEEGLKFMVYLQKENIIDESGMPKERFSAEFPKEGPSILRIQQVVRGDSAAYFCASSPRTATLYGYTFGSGTRLTVV.